This T cell receptor beta chain derives from a study of T cells in localized non-small cell lung cancer. The CDR3 loop spans 15 amino acids. V was shortened by 1 base and J by 0 bases, with 7 bases between the two germline ends. Looked up from germline, CDR1 is SGHAT and CDR2 is FQNNGV. In regard to this clone: The antigen remains unidentified.

Findings of the study overall: As only one tumor region underwent sequencing, heterogeneity remains possible.

This table comes from immunoSEQ multiplex PCR, and its TCRdb copy is limited to in-frame clones, with some not included. This table has roughly 84,000 clones, approximately 90% appearing once. The rearrangement joins TRBV11-2 to TRBJ2-1, with D hard to call. The receptor was derived from a woman aged 35-75 years with stage I squamous cell lung carcinoma. The sequences come from peripheral blood, collected before any cancer treatment. The DNA for the CDR3 is TGTGCCAGCAGCTTAGCTACAAGCTCCTACAATGAGCAGTTCTTC. Its translation: CASSLATSSYNEQFF.